The rows below give T cell receptor beta chains drawn from one sample of a study of Graves' ophthalmopathy and Graves' hyperthyroidism. Each CDR3 protein gets one entry after TCRdb re-called the multiplex PCR reads with MiXCR. The table shows about 700,000 distinct CDR3 sequences, with roughly two fifths occurring only once. Sequencing was carried out using peripheral blood. These receptors were taken from an adult man with Graves' ophthalmopathy. CDR3s include the opening cysteine and the closing phenylalanine or tryptophan. The D gene is left open where the match is weak. Clone size is shown for a subset of rows, as once, few, many or a class of expanded clone.

TGCGCCAGCAGTGAGTCGCCGGGACAGGGTCACACCATATATTTT	CASSESPGQGHTIYF	once	TRBD1	TRBV10-2	TRBJ1-3
TGTGCCACCAGTGATTCCAGCAGCTTGGGGTCAGGGGCGCACTACGAGCAGTACTTC	CATSDSSSLGSGAHYEQYF	.	.	TRBV24-1	TRBJ2-7
TGTGCCAGCAGTGAAGCCCGTGTCTATAGCAATCAGCCCCAGCATTTT	CASSEARVYSNQPQHF	.	.	TRBV24-1	TRBJ1-5
TGTGCCAGCAGTGATAGTGCCGGGGACCCCTCTGGAAACACCATATATTTT	CASSDSAGDPSGNTIYF	once	.	TRBV25-1	TRBJ1-3
TGTGCCAGTAGGTCGGACAGGGTAAGACAGCCCCAGCATTTT	CASRSDRVRQPQHF	few	TRBD1	TRBV19	TRBJ1-5
TGTGCCACCAGCAGTTCACACCAGAACACTGAAGCTTTCTTT	CATSSSHQNTEAFF	.	.	TRBV15	TRBJ1-1
TGTGCCATCAGTGAACCAGGGGTCAACGGCTACACCTTC	CAISEPGVNGYTF	.	.	TRBV10-3	TRBJ1-2
TGTGCCAGCACCCCCTCTTCGGGGGACGAGCAGTACTTC	CASTPSSGDEQYF	.	.	TRBV10-3	TRBJ2-7
TGTGCCAGCAGCTTAGATACAGAGAGCACTGAAGCTTTCTTT	CASSLDTESTEAFF	.	.	TRBV13	TRBJ1-1
TGTGCCAGCACCCTAGGCGGCGCCCGGGAAAAACTGTTTTTT	CASTLGGAREKLFF	.	.	TRBV2	TRBJ1-4
TGTGCCAGCAGAGCAGGGTGGGCCAATCAGCCCCAGCATTTT	CASRAGWANQPQHF	few	.	TRBV24-1	TRBJ1-5